This T cell receptor beta chain was observed in a study of spatial heterogeneity in lung cancer. Study summary: Taken at a median of around 22 months after resection, follow-up PBMC samples underwent sequencing when available.

CDR1 and CDR2 from the germline V gene are SGDLS and YYNGEE. Trimming removed 4 bases from V and 4 bases from J, with 19 bases in between. The CDR3 contains 16 residues. Every TCR cDNA molecule carried a tag that served as a unique molecular identifier. TCRdb reanalysed the 5' RACE reads using MiXCR and keeps one entry per CDR3 protein. The sample lists around 110,000 distinct CDR3 sequences; 9% to 15% were seen once. Time point indicated: blood at routine non-recurrence follow-up after resection. No cells were sorted before sequencing. The whole RNA sequenced was extracted from tumor, nontumor lung or frozen PBMC.

The receptor was derived from a male donor with early-stage non-small cell lung cancer. The material was PBMCs, obtained at follow-up. This rearrangement joins TRBV9 to TRBJ2-3; tentatively, D is TRBD1 or TRBD2 (5 bases each). Here the CDR3 DNA reads TGTGCCAGCAGCATGGCCGGGACCCGGAATTCAGATACGCAGTATTTT. It yields the protein CASSMAGTRNSDTQYF.